This passage covers 21 T cell receptor delta chains from one sample sequenced in a study of γδ T cells in repeated Plasmodium falciparum infection. Flow sorting of PBMC yielded separate Vgamma9/Vdelta2+ and Vdelta2-negative gammadelta T cell populations for bulk repertoire analysis. TCRdb re-called the multiplex PCR reads through CATT. The sample shows 70,000 to 95,000 delta-chain clones, under 1.5% of them seen only once. Sequencing was done on a sample of gamma-delta T cells from blood. These TCRs come from a pool of human donors (malaria-infected and uninfected, not separated).

This chain joins TRDV2 and TRDJ3; 8 nucleotides match TRDD3. TCRdb does not report a J gene; here it was assigned by matching the DNA to germline references. The length of the CDR3 is 19 residues. Trimming took 1 base from V and 0 from J; bases not matched to a gene: 7. CDR1 and CDR2 (germline): GEAIGNYY, EKD. This CDR3 is CACDTLGDRSSWDTRQMFF. As DNA, the CDR3 is TGTGCCTGTGACACTCTGGGGGACCGGAGCTCCTGGGACACCCGACAGATGTTTTTC.

This clone was picked up a small number of times. TCRdb shows a much larger clone's protein in place of this DNA's translation, and the two differ at residues 7 and 13, likely through a read error; the protein shown is translated from the DNA. This chain joins TRDV1 and TRDJ1; D might be TRDD3 (6 bases). V shed 0 bases and J shed 0 bases, with 29 bases lying between them. The CDR3 is 22 amino acids. Germline V gene data show CDR1 as TSWWSYY and CDR2 as QGS. CDR3 in amino acids: CALGELRSSRTGRYVDTDKLIF. The CDR3 DNA is TGTGCTCTTGGGGAACTGAGATCAAGTCGTACTGGGAGGTACGTCGACACCGATAAACTCATCTTT.

In regard to this clone: A far larger clone differs by one base, so this is likely a read error. The identical CDR3 is also encoded by other nucleotide sequences in the sample. This CDR3 is CACDTGGYGTDKLIF. CDR3 bases: TGTGCCTGTGACACTGGGGGATACGGGACCGATAAACTTATCTTT. V gene TRDV2 combines with J gene TRDJ1; 11 nucleotides agree with TRDD3. The CDR3 is 15 amino acids. In germline, CDR1 is GEAIGNYY, CDR2 EKD.

Notes on this clone: This is likely an artifact of a read error, given a far larger clone one base away. This same CDR3 is encoded by further DNA sequences in the sample. The chain links TRDV2 to TRDJ3; 12 bases fit TRDD3. TCRdb leaves out the J gene; it was filled in here by matching the DNA to germline. Looked up from germline, CDR1 is GEAIGNYY and CDR2 is EKD. The CDR3 runs 23 residues. V was pared by 3 bases and J by 2 bases, with 19 bases of the junction left unmatched. CDR3 protein: CACDAGLEVLGDTPAWDTRQMFF. Written as DNA, the CDR3 is TGTGCCTGTGACGCGGGGTTAGAGGTCCTGGGGGATACGCCGGCCTGGGACACCCGACAGATGTTTTTC.

This clone was counted many times. This DNA translates differently at residue 10 from the TCRdb protein, which is that of a much larger clone; a read error is likely, and the protein shown is the DNA's own translation. The genes are TRDV1 and TRDJ3; 12 bases line up with TRDD3. No J segment appears in TCRdb, so it was assigned here by matching the sequence to germline. The CDR3 spans 24 residues. Germline V CDR1 and CDR2: TSWWSYY, QGS. The CDR3 region has the DNA TGTGCTCTTGGGGAAAGGCCCTACCTTTCAACTGGGGGATACTTCTCCTGTGACACCCGACAGATGTTTTTC. Encoded protein: CALGERPYLSTGGYFSCDTRQMFF.

This clone came up many times. This sequence joins TRDV1 and TRDJ1, with 9 bases that match TRDD2. CDR1 and CDR2 from the germline V gene are TSWWSYY and QGS. The CDR3 consists of 20 residues. V lost 5 bases, J lost 0 bases, and 19 bases stayed unmatched. The CDR3 reads CALGKTFLRVGPSYTDKLIF. The CDR3 DNA is TGTGCTCTTGGGAAAACCTTCCTACGGGTGGGACCCAGTTACACCGATAAACTCATCTTT.

As for this clone: The protein in TCRdb stems from a much larger clone and differs at residue 11 from this DNA's translation, likely a read error; here the protein is translated from the DNA. V and J are TRDV3 and TRDJ1, with TRDD3 identical over 7 bases. J gave up 0 bases and V 1 base, and 26 bases lay outside the gene matches. Germline V gene lookup returns CDR1 TVYSNPD and CDR2 GDNSRS (reference sequence). The CDR3 is 21 residues long. For the CDR3, the DNA is TGTGCCTTTAAATCGGCGGCGGCGACTGGGGTATACAGGGGGTACACCGATAAACTCATCTTT. As protein: CAFKSAAATGVYRGYTDKLIF. The full variable domain, with the rest looked up from reference TRDV3 and TRDJ1, is CDKVTQSSPDQTVASGSEVVLLCTYDTVYSNPDLFWYRIRPDYSFQFVFYGDNSRSEGADFTQGRFSVKHILTQKAFHLVISPVRTEDSATYYCAFKSAAATGVYRGYTDKLIFGKGTRVTVEP.

This clone showed up just a few times. TCRdb pairs this DNA with a much larger clone's protein that differs at residue 4, likely a read error; the protein shown was translated from the DNA. This chain connects TRDV2 to TRDJ3; 12 positions agree with TRDD3. The J gene was not available in TCRdb and was assigned here by matching the DNA to germline segments. The length of the CDR3 is 19 residues. V was pared by 5 bases and J by 0 bases, with 7 bases of the junction left unmatched. The germline gives CDR1 GEAIGNYY, CDR2 EKD. CDR3 in amino acids: CACGLLGDTSSWDTRQMFF. The CDR3 region has the DNA TGTGCCTGTGGCCTACTGGGGGATACTAGCTCCTGGGACACCCGACAGATGTTTTTC.

This clone was seen at least ten times. The protein that TCRdb holds for this DNA derives from a much larger clone and differs from the translated DNA at residue 11, which likely indicates a read error; the protein shown here is translated from the DNA. The chain employs TRDV2 and TRDJ1, with D tentatively TRDD3 (6 bases). V shed 0 bases and J shed 1 base, with 17 bases lying between them. There are 17 residues in the CDR3. Germline CDR1 reads GEAIGNYY; CDR2 reads EKD. In DNA, the CDR3 is TGTGCCTGTGACACCGTGGGGATTCCCCTCGGCACCGATAAACTCATCTTT. It yields the protein CACDTVGIPLGTDKLIF.

A word on this clone: The protein that TCRdb holds for this DNA derives from a much larger clone and differs from the translated DNA at residue 12, which likely indicates a read error; the protein shown here is translated from the DNA. This chain uses TRDV2 with TRDJ3; D gene uncertain. The J gene, left out of TCRdb, was set here by checking the DNA against germline. This CDR3 is built from 18 residues. Germline CDR1 GEAIGNYY, CDR2 EKD. CDR3 DNA: TGTGCCTGTGACACCGGTTGGACCAACTCCTGGAACACCCGACAGATGTTTTTC. Translating gives CACDTGWTNSWNTRQMFF.

This clone was seen repeatedly, ten times or more. The likely explanation is a read error, given a far larger clone one base away. This sample also contains other DNA sequences that code for the same CDR3. The chain uses TRAV38-2/DV8 and TRDJ1; TRDD2 might be the D (5 bases). This CDR3 comprises 17 residues. CDR1 and CDR2 from the germline V gene are TSESDYY and QEAYKQQN. Trimming cost V 3 bases and J 0 bases, with 18 bases left between them. As DNA, the CDR3 is TGTGCTTATAGGACCCACCCTACAGCCCCCTACACCGATAAACTCATCTTT. Encoded protein: CAYRTHPTAPYTDKLIF.

This clone was found many times. It differs at one base from a far larger clone, so likely a read error. Other DNA sequences in the sample encode the same CDR3. J is TRDJ1 and V is TRDV1, with 11 bases fitting TRDD3. Here the J gene came from matching the DNA to germline, since TCRdb omits it. CDR1 and CDR2 (germline): TSWWSYY, QGS. CDR3 length: 19 amino acids. CDR3 bases: TGCGCTCTTGGGGAACTAGGCTGGGGGATACCCTCATACACCGATAAACTCATCTTT. Encoded protein: CALGELGWGIPSYTDKLIF.

Turning to this clone: This may be a read error: a much more frequent sequence differs by one nucleotide. The gene calls are TRDV1 and TRDJ1; TRDD3 aligns across 11 bases. Germline V gene lookup returns CDR1 TSWWSYY and CDR2 QGS. This CDR3 contains 19 residues. The CDR3 DNA reads TGTGCTCGTGGGGAACTAGGAGAGTGGGGGATACGCGGGGGCGATAAACTCATCTTT. This sequence encodes CARGELGEWGIRGGDKLIF.

DNA of the CDR3: TGTGCTCTTGGGGAACTCAAGGACGGGACTGGGGACACCGATAAACTCATCTTT. Its protein product is CALGELKDGTGDTDKLIF. This chain links TRDV1 with TRDJ1; 7 bases match TRDD3. Since TCRdb gives no J gene, matching the DNA to germline was used here to assign it. J was trimmed by 0 bases and V by 0 bases; bases with no gene match: 10. Germline V gene sequence: CDR1 TSWWSYY, CDR2 QGS. The CDR3 runs 18 residues.

This clone was detected a few times. For this DNA, TCRdb reports the protein of a much larger clone, which diverges at residue 14, most likely from a read error; the protein presented here is translated directly from the DNA. The chain is built from TRDV2 and TRDJ1; 8 bases agree with TRDD3. The germline gives CDR1 GEAIGNYY, CDR2 EKD. This CDR3 region has 15 residues. The CDR3 DNA is TGTGCCTGTGACGCCTTACTGGGGGGGGCCGATAAACTCACCTTT. Protein sequence: CACDALLGGADKLTF.

The table lists this clone with a few counts. The TCRdb record carries a much larger clone's protein, which differs from this DNA's translation at residue 6; a read error is the likely cause, and the protein listed here is the DNA translation. The V call is TRDV1, the J call TRDJ1; 13 positions agree with TRDD3. The CDR3 contains 18 residues. Germline lookup yields CDR1 TSWWSYY and CDR2 QGS. In nucleotides, the CDR3 is TGTGCTCTTAGGGAAGACTGGGGGATACGCTCCGACACCGATAAACTCATCTTT. As protein: CALREDWGIRSDTDKLIF.

Only a few counts were recorded for this clone. TCRdb assigns this DNA the protein of a much larger clone, which departs from its translation at residue 14; this likely reflects a read error, and the protein shown comes from translating the DNA. No J gene was assigned, while the V gene was called as TRDV2; the D call in the table, TRDD3, was not verified against the DNA. The CDR3 loop spans 16 amino acids. CDR1 and CDR2 from the germline V gene are GEAIGNYY and EKD. CDR3 residues: CACVGLGDTGTDKPIF. DNA for the CDR3: TGTGCCTGTGTGGGACTGGGGGATACGGGTACCGATAAACCCATCTTT.

This clone is medium-sized by share. The sample contains more than one DNA sequence encoding this CDR3. The CDR3 is CACDTWGTDKLIF. DNA of the CDR3: TGTGCCTGTGACACCTGGGGGACCGATAAACTCATCTTT. The chain combines TRDV2 with TRDJ1; weak D call: TRDD3 (6 bases). Per the germline V gene, CDR1 is GEAIGNYY and CDR2 is EKD. Trimming pared 0 bases from V and 2 bases from J, leaving 6 bases between. The CDR3 sequence is 13 residues long.

Turning to this clone: This likely traces to a read error, being one base from a far larger clone. Other nucleotide sequences from this sample produce the same CDR3. The J gene is TRDJ1, the V gene TRDV2; TRDD3 matches 12 bases. Germline V gene data show CDR1 as GEAIGNYY and CDR2 as EKD. The CDR3 is made up of 20 amino acids. Written as DNA, the CDR3 is TGTGCCTGTGACACCGTCCGCGGCTGGGGGATACGAAGGTACACTGATAAACTCATCTTT. Its translation is CACDTVRGWGIRRYTDKLIF.

Ten or more counts support this clone. V and J are TRDV2 and TRDJ3; 8 bases match TRDD3. V was clipped by 0 bases and J by 0 bases; unmatched bases: 6. The V gene's germline CDR1 is GEAIGNYY and CDR2 EKD. This CDR3 is 19 amino acids long. CDR3 sequence (DNA): TGTGCCTGTGACACCGTGGGGATACTTAGCTCCTGGGACACCCGACAGATGTTTTTC. Translating it yields CACDTVGILSSWDTRQMFF.

This clone was seen only a few times. This DNA's translation and the protein TCRdb lists, from a much larger clone, do not match at residue 14, likely due to a read error; the protein shown is translated from the DNA. J is TRDJ1 and V is TRDV1; 9 bases align to TRDD3. Since TCRdb gives no J gene, matching the DNA to germline was used here to assign it. Unmatched junction bases numbered 17, after V lost 0 bases and J lost 0 bases. This CDR3 has 21 amino acids. CDR1 TSWWSYY and CDR2 QGS come from the germline V gene. The CDR3 region is CALGELSAPMYWGTDTDKLIF. The CDR3 coding sequence is TGTGCTCTTGGGGAACTTTCCGCCCCAATGTACTGGGGGACAGACACCGATAAACTCATCTTT.